This T cell receptor (beta chain) was identified during a study of shared clonotypes between healthy human individuals. Study-level information: A couple of female and three male donors aged 18 to 49 were enrolled. Three plates each covered CD4 naive and memory; CD8 naive two, CD8 memory one.

Some clones are missing from TCRdb's copy, which holds only in-frame ones; the method was immunoSEQ multiplex PCR. This sample yields about 2.4 million clones, of which over 85% are seen a single time; 0.36% belongs to the top ten. Study-level results: Richness estimates generally favored naive over memory subsets.

Of note for this clone: The antigen is undetermined.

The CDR3 is 12 residues long. Germline CDR1 reads SGHVS; CDR2 reads FNYEAQ. V was clipped by 4 bases and J by 6 bases, with 9 bases between them. This rearrangement joins TRBV7-6 to TRBJ1-2; the D is unclear. Sequencing input: naive CD4+ T cells from PBMCs. As for subset: CD45RA+ positively selected. This sequence was found in a man aged 18 to 30 in good health. Some clones in this sample may be carry-over from other donors' samples. The CDR3 nucleotides are TGTGCCAGCAGCTCCTCTGGCCATGGCTACACCTTC. Protein sequence: CASSSSGHGYTF.